This is a list of T cell receptor beta chains from one sample in a study of CXCR3-negative and CXCR3-positive naive CD8 T cells. TCRdb reprocessed the 5' RACE reads; each CDR3 protein has one entry and no DNA is given. Its listing shows 100,000 or so distinct CDR3 sequences. The sequenced material came from naive CXCR3- CD8+ T cells from blood. The source is a human donor in good health. Some clones in this sample may be carry-over from other donors' samples. Both conserved end residues are part of each CDR3.

j_call v_call cdr3_aa
TRBJ1-5 TRBV12-3/TRBV12-4 CASSSQGLNQPQHF
TRBJ1-2 TRBV28 CASRGTGGSRGYTF
TRBJ1-2 TRBV12-3/TRBV12-4 CASSSGQPFYGYTF
TRBJ2-7 TRBV7-9 CASSFLAGGSYEQYF
TRBJ2-5 TRBV29-1 CSVVWRGAAETQYF
TRBJ2-5 TRBV29-1 CSVEVPLGLAGPETQYF
TRBJ2-2 TRBV4-2 CASSQDLAGRGDTGELFF
TRBJ2-1 TRBV28 CASSQGFFLAVTYNEQFF
TRBJ2-7 TRBV2 CASSEQGYDPYEQYF
TRBJ1-6 TRBV7-2 CAGSLAGSSYNSPLHF
TRBJ2-5 TRBV14 CASSQERSEQETQYF
TRBJ2-3 TRBV4-1 CASSRGQSGTDTQYF
TRBJ1-2 TRBV29-1 CSARTGYTDGYTF
TRBJ2-5 TRBV5-4 CASSPGGVRNQETQYF
TRBJ2-2 TRBV7-7 CASSQPEGGTGELFF
TRBJ2-1 TRBV7-2 CASRTVGVVEQFF
TRBJ1-1 TRBV29-1 CSVQGVEPEAFF
TRBJ2-7 TRBV2 CASSERGPPYEQYF
TRBJ1-4 TRBV7-9 CASRTGFEKLFF
TRBJ2-2 TRBV6-5 CASSLRAPSPGELFF
TRBJ2-3 TRBV29-1 CSVPGEGTDTQYF
TRBJ2-1 TRBV5-1 CASSPNRNEQFF
TRBJ2-3 TRBV9 CASSVDQRETDTQYF
TRBJ2-7 TRBV2 CASSEARTSGSHEQYF
TRBJ2-1 TRBV4-2 CASSPWEASGNEQFF
TRBJ2-1 TRBV3-1 CASSQAETSGRDEQFF
TRBJ2-7 TRBV7-9 CAASSGFSGPSYEQYF
TRBJ1-2 TRBV12-3/TRBV12-4 CASSFGTGNGYTF
TRBJ2-3 TRBV4-1 CASSQDRGSGGDTQYF
TRBJ2-7 TRBV7-6 CASSYDTVYEQYF
TRBJ2-2 TRBV7-3 CASSLTAAGELFF
TRBJ2-7 TRBV13 CASSLRGTSYEQYF
TRBJ1-2 TRBV27 CASSFGGYGYTF
TRBJ2-7 TRBV7-9 CASSSTGVVYEQYF
TRBJ2-5 TRBV5-6 CASSLSQETQYF
TRBJ2-7 TRBV12-3/TRBV12-4 CASSWAGGPNEQYF
TRBJ1-1 TRBV4-2 CASSQVGVTGPEAFF
TRBJ2-3 TRBV29-1 CSGILAGGADTQYF
TRBJ2-1 TRBV29-1 CSVEEGSEQFF
TRBJ2-1 TRBV15 CATSPYRASWNEQFF
TRBJ2-1 TRBV7-2 CASSPDFWGINEQFF
TRBJ2-7 TRBV7-2 CASSLSAAESRDEQYF
TRBJ2-1 TRBV27 CASSREIAYNDQFF
TRBJ2-7 TRBV11-3 CASSLVGRADEQYF
TRBJ2-2 TRBV4-2 CASSHGLAGTGELFF
TRBJ1-1 TRBV7-3 CASSPIGSGNTEAFF
TRBJ1-1 TRBV25-1 CASSQGLGAFF
TRBJ1-5 TRBV19 CASSTGSRPQHF
TRBJ2-3 TRBV20-1 CSARPGLAGGWDTQYF
TRBJ2-7 TRBV20-1 CSARSPGQQPYEQYF
TRBJ2-2 TRBV6-7 CAPSWRGPNTGELFF
TRBJ2-7 TRBV6-5 CASRPGTLSEQYF
TRBJ2-2 TRBV7-2 CASGGANTGELFF
TRBJ2-7 TRBV28 CASRLGSYEQYF
TRBJ2-7 TRBV7-7 CASSLGTAGEQYF